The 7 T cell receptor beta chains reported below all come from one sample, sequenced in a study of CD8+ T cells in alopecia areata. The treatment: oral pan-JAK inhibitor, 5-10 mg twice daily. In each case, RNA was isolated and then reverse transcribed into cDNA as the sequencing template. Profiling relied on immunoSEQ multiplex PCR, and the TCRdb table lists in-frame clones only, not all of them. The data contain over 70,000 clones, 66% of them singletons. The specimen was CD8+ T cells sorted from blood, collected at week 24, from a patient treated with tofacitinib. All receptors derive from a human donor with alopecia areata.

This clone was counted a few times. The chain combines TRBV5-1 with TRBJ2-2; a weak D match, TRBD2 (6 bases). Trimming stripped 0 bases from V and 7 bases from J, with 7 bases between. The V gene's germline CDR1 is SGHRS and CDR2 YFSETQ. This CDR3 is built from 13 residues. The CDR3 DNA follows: TGCGCCAGCAGCTTGGTAGCGGTCGGGGAGCTGTTTTTT. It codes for CASSLVAVGELFF.

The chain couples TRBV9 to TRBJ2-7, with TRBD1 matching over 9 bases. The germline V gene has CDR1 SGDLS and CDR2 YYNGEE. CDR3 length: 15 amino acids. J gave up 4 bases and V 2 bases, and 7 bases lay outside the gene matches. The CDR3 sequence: CASSVSSGQGYEQYF. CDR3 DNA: TGTGCCAGCAGCGTCTCGTCGGGACAGGGTTACGAGCAGTACTTC.

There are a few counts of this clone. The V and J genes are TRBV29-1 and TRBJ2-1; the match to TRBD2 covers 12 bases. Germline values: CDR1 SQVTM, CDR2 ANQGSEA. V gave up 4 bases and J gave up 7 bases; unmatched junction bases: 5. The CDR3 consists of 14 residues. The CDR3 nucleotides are TGCAGCGTTGCACGGACTAGCGGGATTAATGAGCAGTTCTTC. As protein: CSVARTSGINEQFF.

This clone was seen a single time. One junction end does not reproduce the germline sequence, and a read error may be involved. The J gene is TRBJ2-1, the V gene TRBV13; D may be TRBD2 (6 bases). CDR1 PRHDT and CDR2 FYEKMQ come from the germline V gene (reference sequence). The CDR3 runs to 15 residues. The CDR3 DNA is TGTGCCAGCAGCTTAGGGGAGGGAATCTACAATGGGCAGTTCTTC. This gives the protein CASSLGEGIYNGQFF.

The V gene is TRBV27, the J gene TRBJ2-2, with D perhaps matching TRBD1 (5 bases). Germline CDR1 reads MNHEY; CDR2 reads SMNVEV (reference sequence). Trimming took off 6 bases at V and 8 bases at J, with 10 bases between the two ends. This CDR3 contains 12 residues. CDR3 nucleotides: TGTGCCAGCAGCTTGGGGCTTGGGGAGCTGTTTTTT. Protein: CASSLGLGELFF.

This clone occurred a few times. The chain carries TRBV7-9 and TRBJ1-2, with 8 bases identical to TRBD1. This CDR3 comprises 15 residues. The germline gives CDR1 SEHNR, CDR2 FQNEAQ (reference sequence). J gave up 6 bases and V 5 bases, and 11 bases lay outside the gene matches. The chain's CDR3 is CASSAPTGGLNGYTF. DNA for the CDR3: TGTGCCAGCAGCGCTCCAACAGGGGGACTGAATGGCTACACCTTC. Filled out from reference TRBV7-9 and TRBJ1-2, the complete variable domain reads DTGVSQNPRHKITKRGQNVTFRCDPISEHNRLYWYRQTLGQGPEFLTYFQNEAQLEKSRLLSDRFSAERPKGSFSTLEIQRTEQGDSAMYLCASSAPTGGLNGYTFGSGTRLTVV.

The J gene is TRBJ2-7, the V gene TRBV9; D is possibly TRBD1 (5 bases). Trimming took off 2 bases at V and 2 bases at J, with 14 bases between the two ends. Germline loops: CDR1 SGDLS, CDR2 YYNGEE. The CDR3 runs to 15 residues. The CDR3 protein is CASSVGAAVTYEQYF. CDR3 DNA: TGTGCCAGCAGCGTTGGGGCTGCGGTTACCTACGAGCAGTACTTC.